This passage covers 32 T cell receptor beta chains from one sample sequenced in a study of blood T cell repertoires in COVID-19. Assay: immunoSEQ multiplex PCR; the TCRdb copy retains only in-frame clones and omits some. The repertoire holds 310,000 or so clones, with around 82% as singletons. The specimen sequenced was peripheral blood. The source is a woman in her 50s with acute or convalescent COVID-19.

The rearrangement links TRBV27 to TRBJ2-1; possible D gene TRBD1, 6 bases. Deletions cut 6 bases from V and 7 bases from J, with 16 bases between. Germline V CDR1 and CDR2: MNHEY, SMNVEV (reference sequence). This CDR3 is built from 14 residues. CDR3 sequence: CASRNLRGTNEQFF. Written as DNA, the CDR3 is TGTGCCAGCAGAAACCTCCGTGGGACAAATGAGCAGTTCTTC.

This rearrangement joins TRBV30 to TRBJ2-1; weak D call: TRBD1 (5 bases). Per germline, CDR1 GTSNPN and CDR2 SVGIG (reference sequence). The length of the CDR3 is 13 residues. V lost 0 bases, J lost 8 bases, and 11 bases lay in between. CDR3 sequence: CAWSVPGWYEQFF. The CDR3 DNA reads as TGTGCCTGGAGTGTACCAGGGTGGTATGAGCAGTTCTTC.

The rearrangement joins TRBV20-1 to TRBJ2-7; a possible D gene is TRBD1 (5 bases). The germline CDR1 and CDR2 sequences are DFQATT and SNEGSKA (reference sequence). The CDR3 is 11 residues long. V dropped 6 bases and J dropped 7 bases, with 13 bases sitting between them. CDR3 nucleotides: TGCAGTGCGCCCAGGGTTGGGGAGCAGTACTTC. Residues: CSAPRVGEQYF.

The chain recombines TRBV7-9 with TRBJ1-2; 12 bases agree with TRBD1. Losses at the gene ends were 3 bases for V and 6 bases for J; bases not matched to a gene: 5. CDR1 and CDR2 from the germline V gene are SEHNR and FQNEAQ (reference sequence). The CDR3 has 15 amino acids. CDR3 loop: CASSFWDRGLDGYTF. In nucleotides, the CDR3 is TGTGCCAGCAGCTTTTGGGACAGGGGGCTGGATGGCTACACCTTC.

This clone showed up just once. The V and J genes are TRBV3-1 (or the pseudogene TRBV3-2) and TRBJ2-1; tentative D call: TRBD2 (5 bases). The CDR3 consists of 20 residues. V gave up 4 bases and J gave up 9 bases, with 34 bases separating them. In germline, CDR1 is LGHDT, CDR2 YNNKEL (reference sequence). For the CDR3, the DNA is TGTGCCAGCAGCCCCTTTCGGAGAGGGCACTTGGGAGCAGGATGGAGTGAGCAGTTCTTC. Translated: CASSPFRRGHLGAGWSEQFF.

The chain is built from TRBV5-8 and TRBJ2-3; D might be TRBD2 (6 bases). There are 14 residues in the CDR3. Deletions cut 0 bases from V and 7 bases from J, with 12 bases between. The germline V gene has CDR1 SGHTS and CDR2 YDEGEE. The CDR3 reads CASSLVGEVYTQYF. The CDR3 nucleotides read TGTGCCAGCAGCTTGGTGGGGGAGGTATATACGCAGTATTTT.

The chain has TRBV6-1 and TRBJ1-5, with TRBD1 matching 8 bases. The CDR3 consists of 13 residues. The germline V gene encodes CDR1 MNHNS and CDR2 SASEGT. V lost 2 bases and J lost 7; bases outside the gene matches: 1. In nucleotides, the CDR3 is TGTGCCAGCAGTGAATGGACAGGGCAGCCCCAGCATTTT. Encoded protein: CASSEWTGQPQHF.

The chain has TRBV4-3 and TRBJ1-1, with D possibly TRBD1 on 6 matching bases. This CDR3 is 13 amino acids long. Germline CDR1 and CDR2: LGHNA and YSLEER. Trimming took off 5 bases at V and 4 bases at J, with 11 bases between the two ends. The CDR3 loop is CASSKRGGTEAFF. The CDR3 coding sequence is TGCGCCAGCAGCAAGAGGGGGGGCACTGAAGCTTTCTTT.

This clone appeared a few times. The DNA of the CDR3 is TGTGCCAGCAGCCAAGCAGGGGTAACCTCACCCCTCCACTTT. It codes for CASSQAGVTSPLHF. The chain is built from TRBV3-1 (or the pseudogene TRBV3-2) and TRBJ1-6, with D perhaps TRBD1 (6 bases). Germline V gives CDR1 LGHDT, CDR2 YNNKEL (reference sequence). The V end was cut by 1 base, the J end by 10 bases, with 11 bases between. The CDR3 sequence is 14 residues long.

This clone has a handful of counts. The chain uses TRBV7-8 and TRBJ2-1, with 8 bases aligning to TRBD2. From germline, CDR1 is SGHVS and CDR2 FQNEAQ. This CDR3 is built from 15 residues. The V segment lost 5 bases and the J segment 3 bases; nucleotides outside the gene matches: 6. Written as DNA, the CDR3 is TGTGCCAGCAGCCCCTGGCTAGCGGGCTACAATGAGCAGTTCTTC. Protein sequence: CASSPWLAGYNEQFF. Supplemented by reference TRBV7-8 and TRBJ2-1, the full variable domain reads GAGVSQSPRYKVAKRGQDVALRCDPISGHVSLFWYQQALGQGPEFLTYFQNEAQLDKSGLPSDRFFAERPEGSVSTLKIQRTQQEDSAVYLCASSPWLAGYNEQFFGPGTRLTVL.

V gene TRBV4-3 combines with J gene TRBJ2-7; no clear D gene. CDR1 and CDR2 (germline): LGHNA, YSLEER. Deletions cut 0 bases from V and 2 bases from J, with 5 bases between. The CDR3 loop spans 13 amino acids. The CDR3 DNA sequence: TGCGCCAGCAGCCAAGAGGTAGCCTACGAGCAGTACTTC. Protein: CASSQEVAYEQYF.

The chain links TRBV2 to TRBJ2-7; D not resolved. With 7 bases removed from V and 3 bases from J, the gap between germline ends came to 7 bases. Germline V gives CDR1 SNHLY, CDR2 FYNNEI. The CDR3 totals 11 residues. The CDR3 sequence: CASTGYYEQYF. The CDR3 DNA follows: TGTGCCAGCACGGGTTACTACGAGCAGTACTTC.

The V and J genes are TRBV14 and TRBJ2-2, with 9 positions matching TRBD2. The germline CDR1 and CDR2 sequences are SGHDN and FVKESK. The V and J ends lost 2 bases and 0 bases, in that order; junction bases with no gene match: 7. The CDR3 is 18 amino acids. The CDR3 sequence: CASSQRLAGGTNTGELFF. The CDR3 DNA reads TGTGCCAGCAGCCAAAGGTTGGCGGGGGGGACGAACACCGGGGAGCTGTTTTTT.

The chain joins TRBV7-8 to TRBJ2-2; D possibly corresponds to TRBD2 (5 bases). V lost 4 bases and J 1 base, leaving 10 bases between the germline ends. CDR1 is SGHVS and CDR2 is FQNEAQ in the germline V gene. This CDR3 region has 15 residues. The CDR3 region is CASSSSGLNTGELFF. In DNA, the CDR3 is TGTGCCAGCAGCTCTTCGGGGTTGAACACCGGGGAGCTGTTTTTT.

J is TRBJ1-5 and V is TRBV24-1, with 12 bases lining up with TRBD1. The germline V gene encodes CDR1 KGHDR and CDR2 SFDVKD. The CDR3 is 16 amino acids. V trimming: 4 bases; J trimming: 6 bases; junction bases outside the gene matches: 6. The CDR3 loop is CATSDPGTGGVQPQHF. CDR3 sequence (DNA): TGTGCCACCAGTGACCCCGGGACAGGGGGCGTTCAGCCCCAGCATTTT.

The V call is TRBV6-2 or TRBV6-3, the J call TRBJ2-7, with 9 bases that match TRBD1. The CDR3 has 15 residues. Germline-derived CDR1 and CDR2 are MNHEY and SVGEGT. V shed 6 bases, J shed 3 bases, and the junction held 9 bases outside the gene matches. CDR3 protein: CASSDPGTGNYEQYF. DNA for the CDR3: TGTGCCAGCAGCGATCCCGGGACAGGGAACTACGAGCAGTACTTC.

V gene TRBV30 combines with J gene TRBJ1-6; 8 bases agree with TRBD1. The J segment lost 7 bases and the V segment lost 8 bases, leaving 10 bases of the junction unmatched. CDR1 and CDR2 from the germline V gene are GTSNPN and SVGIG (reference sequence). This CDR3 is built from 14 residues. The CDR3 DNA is TGTGCCGCGTTAAAGGACAGGGAAAATTCACCCCTCCACTTT. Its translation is CAALKDRENSPLHF. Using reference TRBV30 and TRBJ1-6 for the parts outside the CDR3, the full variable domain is SQTIHQWPATLVQPVGSPLSLECTVEGTSNPNLYWYRQAAGRGLQLLFYSVGIGQISSEVPQNLSASRPQDRQFILSSKKLLLSDSGFYLCAALKDRENSPLHFGNGTRLTVT.

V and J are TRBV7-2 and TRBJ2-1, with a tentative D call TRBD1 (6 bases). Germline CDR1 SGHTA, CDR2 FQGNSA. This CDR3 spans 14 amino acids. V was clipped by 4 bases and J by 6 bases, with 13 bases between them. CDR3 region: CASSWGPGPNEQFF. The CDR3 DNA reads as TGTGCCAGCAGCTGGGGGCCTGGACCCAATGAGCAGTTCTTC.

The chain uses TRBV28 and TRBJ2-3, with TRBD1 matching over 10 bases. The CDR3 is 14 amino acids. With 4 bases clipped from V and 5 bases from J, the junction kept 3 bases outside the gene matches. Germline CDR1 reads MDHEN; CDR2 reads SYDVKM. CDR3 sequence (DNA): TGTGCCAGCAGTTGGACAGGGGGAAAAGATACGCAGTATTTT. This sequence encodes CASSWTGGKDTQYF. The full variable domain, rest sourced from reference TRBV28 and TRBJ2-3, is DVKVTQSSRYLVKRTGEKVFLECVQDMDHENMFWYRQDPGLGLRLIYFSYDVKMKEKGDIPEGYSVSREKKERFSLILESASTNQTSMYLCASSWTGGKDTQYFGPGTRLTVL.

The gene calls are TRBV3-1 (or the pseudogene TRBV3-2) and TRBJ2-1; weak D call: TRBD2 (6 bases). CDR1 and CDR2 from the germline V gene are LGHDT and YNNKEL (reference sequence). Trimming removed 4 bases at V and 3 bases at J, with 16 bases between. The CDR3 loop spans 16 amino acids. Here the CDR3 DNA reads TGTGCCAGCAGCCTGCGTAAGGAGGGAGTCTACAATGAGCAGTTCTTC. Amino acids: CASSLRKEGVYNEQFF.

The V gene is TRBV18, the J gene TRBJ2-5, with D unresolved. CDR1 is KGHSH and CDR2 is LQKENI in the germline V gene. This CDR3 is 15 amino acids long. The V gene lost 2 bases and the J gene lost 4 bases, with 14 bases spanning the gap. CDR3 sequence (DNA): TGTGCCAGCTCACCAAGCGCCGGAAGGAGAGAGACCCAGTACTTC. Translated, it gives CASSPSAGRRETQYF.

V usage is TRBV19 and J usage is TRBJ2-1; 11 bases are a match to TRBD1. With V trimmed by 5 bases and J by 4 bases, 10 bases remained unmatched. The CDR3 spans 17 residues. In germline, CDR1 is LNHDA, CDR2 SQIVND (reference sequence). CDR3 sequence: CASSGKLGQGDYNEQFF. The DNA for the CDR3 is TGTGCCAGTAGTGGAAAATTGGGACAGGGGGATTACAATGAGCAGTTCTTC.

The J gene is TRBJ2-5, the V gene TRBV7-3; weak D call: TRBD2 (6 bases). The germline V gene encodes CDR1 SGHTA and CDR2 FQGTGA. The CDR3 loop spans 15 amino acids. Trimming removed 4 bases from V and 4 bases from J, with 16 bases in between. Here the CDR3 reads CASSSNPGSLETQYF. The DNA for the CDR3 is TGTGCCAGCAGCTCCAATCCCGGGAGTTTAGAGACCCAGTACTTC.

The DNA for the CDR3 is TGCGCCAGCAGCCAGATTTGGACAGCAGTTACCTTC. Amino acids: CASSQIWTAVTF. The chain uses TRBV4-1 and TRBJ1-2; D possibly corresponds to TRBD1 (6 bases). Germline V CDR1 and CDR2: MGHRA, YSYEKL. Deletions cut 3 bases from V and 14 bases from J, with 16 bases between. The CDR3 length is 12 residues.

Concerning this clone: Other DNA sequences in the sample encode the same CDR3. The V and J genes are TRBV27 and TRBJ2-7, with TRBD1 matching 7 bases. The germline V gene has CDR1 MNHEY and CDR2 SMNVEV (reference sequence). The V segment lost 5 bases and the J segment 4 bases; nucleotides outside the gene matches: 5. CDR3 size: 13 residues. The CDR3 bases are TGTGCCAGCAGTCTAGGGACAGCTTACGAGCAGTACTTC. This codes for CASSLGTAYEQYF.

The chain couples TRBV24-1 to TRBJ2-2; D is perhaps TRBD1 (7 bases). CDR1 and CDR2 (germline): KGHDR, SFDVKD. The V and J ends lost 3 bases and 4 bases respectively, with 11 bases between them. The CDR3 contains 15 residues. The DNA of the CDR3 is TGTGCCACCAGTGATCGGGGGACAGTCACCGGGGAGCTGTTTTTT. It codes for CATSDRGTVTGELFF.

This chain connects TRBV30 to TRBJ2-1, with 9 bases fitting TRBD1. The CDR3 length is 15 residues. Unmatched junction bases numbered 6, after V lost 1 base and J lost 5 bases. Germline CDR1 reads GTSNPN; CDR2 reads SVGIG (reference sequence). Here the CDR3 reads CAWSATGGLDNEQFF. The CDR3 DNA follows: TGTGCCTGGAGTGCCACAGGGGGCCTAGACAATGAGCAGTTCTTC.

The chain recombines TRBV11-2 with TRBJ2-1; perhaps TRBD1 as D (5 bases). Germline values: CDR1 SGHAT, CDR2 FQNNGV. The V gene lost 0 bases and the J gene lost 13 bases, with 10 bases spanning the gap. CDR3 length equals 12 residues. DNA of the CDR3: TGTGCCAGCAGCTTAGATCGAAGGGGACAGTTCTTC. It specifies CASSLDRRGQFF.

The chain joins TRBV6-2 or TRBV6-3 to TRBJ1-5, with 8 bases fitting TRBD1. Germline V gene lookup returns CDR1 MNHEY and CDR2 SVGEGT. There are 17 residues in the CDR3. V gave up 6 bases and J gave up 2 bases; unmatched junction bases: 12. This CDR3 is CASRPGLGQDGNQPQHF. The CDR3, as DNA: TGTGCCAGCAGACCTGGACTGGGACAGGACGGCAATCAGCCCCAGCATTTT.

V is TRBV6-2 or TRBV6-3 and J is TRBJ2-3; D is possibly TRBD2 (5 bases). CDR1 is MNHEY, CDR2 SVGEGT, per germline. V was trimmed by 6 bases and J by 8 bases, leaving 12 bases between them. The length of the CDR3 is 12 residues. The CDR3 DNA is TGTGCCAGCAGCCCTCAGAGGGTTACGCAGTATTTT. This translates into CASSPQRVTQYF.

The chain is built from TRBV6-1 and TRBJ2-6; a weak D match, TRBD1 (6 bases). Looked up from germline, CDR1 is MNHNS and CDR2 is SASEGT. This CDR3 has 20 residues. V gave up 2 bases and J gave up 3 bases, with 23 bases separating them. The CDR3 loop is CASSEIGRARQVYGANVLTF. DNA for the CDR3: TGTGCCAGCAGTGAAATCGGTAGGGCAAGACAGGTCTATGGGGCCAACGTCCTGACTTTC.

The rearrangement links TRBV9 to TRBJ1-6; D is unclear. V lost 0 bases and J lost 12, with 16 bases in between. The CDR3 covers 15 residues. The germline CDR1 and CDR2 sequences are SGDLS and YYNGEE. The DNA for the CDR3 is TGTGCCAGCAGCGTAGGGGAGGGTCGGGGTAAACCCCTCCACTTT. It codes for CASSVGEGRGKPLHF. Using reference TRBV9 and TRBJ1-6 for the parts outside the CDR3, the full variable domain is DSGVTQTPKHLITATGQRVTLRCSPRSGDLSVYWYQQSLDQGLQFLIQYYNGEERAKGNILERFSAQQFPDLHSELNLSSLELGDSALYFCASSVGEGRGKPLHFGNGTRLTVT.